These T cell receptor beta chains were read from a single sample in a study of identical twins. TCRdb reanalysed the 5' RACE reads using MiXCR and keeps one entry per CDR3 protein. The sample includes roughly 770,000 distinct CDR3 sequences, 15% to 20% of them seen just once. In addition, the sample was reused for a study of T cells expressing NK-cell markers.

Sequencing was carried out using PBMCs. These receptors were collected from a young woman in good health. CDR3s include the opening cysteine and the closing phenylalanine or tryptophan. A D gene is named only where the DNA matches it firmly. Clone size is shown for a subset of rows, as once, few, many or a class of expanded clone.

D: TRBD1
size: few
V: TRBV5-1
J: TRBJ2-1
DNA: TGCGCCAGCAGCTCGGTACGACTTTCAGGGGGCACTGAGCAGTTCTTC
CDR3: CASSSVRLSGGTEQFF

D: -
size: -
V: TRBV7-6
J: TRBJ2-5
DNA: TGTGCCAGCAGCGCGGCCGCGAGGGAGACCCAGTACTTC
CDR3: CASSAAARETQYF

D: -
size: few
V: TRBV10-3
J: TRBJ2-1
DNA: TGTGCCATGTCTCCGGGGTCGGGCAATGAGCAGTTCTTC
CDR3: CAMSPGSGNEQFF

D: TRBD2
size: many
V: TRBV25-1
J: TRBJ2-1
DNA: TGTGCCAGCAGTGACGCTTCTAGCGGGAGGATTGATGAGCAGTTCTTC
CDR3: CASSDASSGRIDEQFF

D: TRBD1
size: many
V: TRBV12-3/TRBV12-4
J: TRBJ1-6
DNA: TGTGCCAGCAGTTCAACCGGGACAGGACGTTCACCCCTCCACTTT
CDR3: CASSSTGTGRSPLHF

D: TRBD2
size: -
V: TRBV5-1
J: TRBJ2-3
DNA: TGCGCCAGCAGCCACCACGTACTAGCGGAATTGACAGATACGCAGTATTTT
CDR3: CASSHHVLAELTDTQYF

D: TRBD2
size: many
V: TRBV5-1
J: TRBJ2-1
DNA: TGCGCCAGCAGCCTAGGACTAGCGGGTGACAATGAGCAGTTCTTC
CDR3: CASSLGLAGDNEQFF

D: TRBD1
size: few
V: TRBV5-6
J: TRBJ2-1
DNA: TGTGCCAGCAGCTCCTATACCGGGACAGGGGGGTACAATGAGCAGTTCTTC
CDR3: CASSSYTGTGGYNEQFF

D: -
size: few
V: TRBV4-3
J: TRBJ2-4
DNA: TGCGCCAGCAGCCAAGATCGGAGCCTATCCAAAAACATTCAGTACTTC
CDR3: CASSQDRSLSKNIQYF

D: TRBD2
size: few
V: TRBV5-1
J: TRBJ2-1
DNA: TGCGCCAGCAGCCTTACTAGCGGGGGTTCCCATGAGCAGTTCTTC
CDR3: CASSLTSGGSHEQFF

D: -
size: -
V: TRBV10-3
J: TRBJ2-5
DNA: TGTGCCATCAGTGAGTCGAACCTCCAAGAGACCCAGTACTTC
CDR3: CAISESNLQETQYF

D: -
size: -
V: TRBV2
J: TRBJ1-4
DNA: TGTGCCAGCAACGGGCAGGGGAACGAAAAACTGTTTTTT
CDR3: CASNGQGNEKLFF

D: -
size: many
V: TRBV7-9
J: TRBJ1-1
DNA: TGTGCCAGCAGCTACTACACCGAGAACACTGAAGCTTTCTTT
CDR3: CASSYYTENTEAFF

D: TRBD2
size: -
V: TRBV5-1
J: TRBJ2-3
DNA: TGCGCCAGCAGCTTTAGCGGGAGTGCGACAGATACGCAGTATTTT
CDR3: CASSFSGSATDTQYF

D: -
size: -
V: TRBV9
J: TRBJ2-3
DNA: TGTGCCAGCAGCGTGGGGGATACCACAGATACGCAGTATTTT
CDR3: CASSVGDTTDTQYF

D: TRBD1
size: few
V: TRBV29-1
J: TRBJ2-1
DNA: TGCAGCAGAGAGGGGGCAGGGTTCTTC
CDR3: CSREGAGFF

D: TRBD2
size: -
V: TRBV18
J: TRBJ2-7
DNA: TGTGCCAGCTCAGTAGCGGGAGGGCCTCCCGAGCAGTACTTC
CDR3: CASSVAGGPPEQYF

D: -
size: few
V: TRBV5-1
J: TRBJ1-2
DNA: TGCGCCAGCAGTTATACGGACGGCAGCTATGGCTACACCTTC
CDR3: CASSYTDGSYGYTF

D: -
size: -
V: TRBV5-1
J: TRBJ1-1
DNA: TGCGCCAGCAGCTCAACCGGGGGCAGGATGAACACTGAAGCTTTCTTT
CDR3: CASSSTGGRMNTEAFF

D: -
size: -
V: TRBV6-2/TRBV6-3
J: TRBJ2-3
DNA: TGTGCCACCCTACTCCGGCCCACAGATACGCAGTATTTT
CDR3: CATLLRPTDTQYF

D: TRBD2
size: -
V: TRBV7-2
J: TRBJ2-5
DNA: TGTGCCAGCAGCTTAGTGACTAGCAGCCAAGAGACCCAGTACTTC
CDR3: CASSLVTSSQETQYF